The subject of this entry is one T cell receptor (beta chain). The antigen is not known. The data were obtained in a study of OX40 agonist ivuxolimab in advanced cancers. Overall study: An agonistic human IgG2 monoclonal antibody against OX40 (CD134) was given.

Using immunoSEQ multiplex PCR, the repertoire was profiled, and TCRdb retains in-frame clones only, with some absent. The sample consists of around 100,000 clones, approximately 87% of them appearing once. Notes on the study in general: Still undetermined is the antigen specificity of the expanded peripheral T cells.

Trimming took 2 bases from V and 8 from J; bases not matched to a gene: 9. From germline, CDR1 is SEHNR and CDR2 FQNEAQ (reference sequence). This CDR3 is built from 16 residues. This clonotype was obtained from an adult with an advanced solid tumor such as melanoma, head and neck, liver or kidney cancer. The rearrangement uses TRBV7-9 and TRBJ1-6; 7 nucleotides agree with TRBD1. The sample consisted of CD4+ or CD8+ T cells sorted from blood, taken in a trial of the OX40 agonist ivuxolimab. In DNA, the CDR3 is TGTGCCAGCAGCTTAATGCGAGGGGGCGCCGATTCACCCCTCCACTTT. The encoded protein is CASSLMRGGADSPLHF. Full variable domain (outside the CDR3, taken from reference TRBV7-9 and TRBJ1-6): DTGVSQNPRHKITKRGQNVTFRCDPISEHNRLYWYRQTLGQGPEFLTYFQNEAQLEKSRLLSDRFSAERPKGSFSTLEIQRTEQGDSAMYLCASSLMRGGADSPLHFGNGTRLTVT.